A single T cell receptor (beta chain) is shown here with its context. Its matching antigen is unknown. Only in-frame clones appear in the TCRdb table, and some are missing; sequencing was by immunoSEQ multiplex PCR. This sample carries 11,000 to 15,000 clones, around 96% of them seen once, and the ten largest clones take roughly 0.7%. This sample was taken from a study of graft-versus-host responses after intestinal transplantation. About the study: Recipients got multivisceral, liver-intestinal, or isolated intestinal transplants. Anti-thymocyte globulin served as induction for all recipients, who then took tacrolimus and steroids for about three years. Study-wide results and caveats: Present in recipient marrow, GvH clones included some that appeared first in ileum or blood.

This CDR3 is built from 18 residues. Per the germline V gene, CDR1 is SEHNR and CDR2 is FQNEAQ (reference sequence). Losses at the gene ends were 5 bases for V and 0 bases for J; bases not matched to a gene: 14. The sample here was PBMCs, taken 9 days after transplant. The clonotype comes from a human patient who received an intestinal transplant, so some T cells may come from the graft donor. The genes are TRBV7-9 and TRBJ2-7, with TRBD2 matching over 9 bases. The CDR3 bases are TGTGCCAGCAGCGGGGTGGTAGCGGGAGAGGGAAGCTCCTACGAGCAGTACTTC. This gives the protein CASSGVVAGEGSSYEQYF. Looking up the rest from reference TRBV7-9 and TRBJ2-7 gives the full variable domain: DTGVSQNPRHKITKRGQNVTFRCDPISEHNRLYWYRQTLGQGPEFLTYFQNEAQLEKSRLLSDRFSAERPKGSFSTLEIQRTEQGDSAMYLCASSGVVAGEGSSYEQYFGPGTRLTVT.